This T cell receptor (beta chain) emerged from a study of T cell clones after liver transplantation. Across the whole study: TCRbeta sequencing after a pre-transplant mixed lymphocyte reaction identified graft-donor-reactive clones, later tracked in post-transplant blood.

Overall study findings and caveats: Post-transplant, graft-donor-reactive CD4 TCRbeta sequences in blood dropped significantly in most of the 8 subjects. Compared with third party-reactive sequences, donor-reactive ones declined more, independent of withdrawal success. In two subjects, few donor cells limited the measurable donor-reactive repertoire.

This CDR3 spans 15 amino acids. Germline assignment: CDR1 MNHNY and CDR2 SVGAGI (reference sequence). Measured with immunoSEQ multiplex PCR; TCRdb has only the in-frame clones, and not every one. The sample shows 77,000 or so clones, over 70% of them seen only once. With regard to this clone: Its antigen is still unknown. Compared with germline, one end of the junction differs, possibly owing to a read error.

The sequences come from CD4+ T cells from blood, collected 12 months after liver transplant. This chain uses TRBV6-6 with TRBJ2-5; 9 nucleotides align to TRBD2. The TCR comes from a human patient who received a liver transplant. Among the T cells, some may be from the graft donor. CDR3 sequence (DNA): TGTGTCAGCAGTTACCGGGGACTAGCCTCAGAGACCCAGTACTTC. The encoded protein is CVSSYRGLASETQYF.